This T cell receptor (beta chain) appears in the sequencing data of a study of blood T cell repertoires in COVID-19. Study summary: Donors in the United States, Italy and Spain gave samples during acute or convalescent COVID-19.

In the study's own analysis: Using reference gene primer amplification, nucleated cell counts were estimated. Here immunoSEQ multiplex PCR was the method, and the copy in TCRdb shows in-frame clones only, minus some. The D gene and trimming were derived from the DNA, and the V and J assignments and clone size from that table. This sample has under 300,000 clones, with around 89% found just once. Adults between roughly 18 and 89 years of age took part from 24 US areas. Cohort 3 donors counted as recovered after two negative PCRs, clearance, or resolved symptoms. The CDR3 contains 15 residues. Per germline, CDR1 SGHVS and CDR2 FQNEAQ. V lost 5 bases to trimming and J lost 4 bases, with 17 bases between them.

The chain combines TRBV7-8 with TRBJ1-2; D is perhaps TRBD1 (5 bases). Input material: PBMCs or T cells enriched from blood (not recorded which). This sequence was found in a middle-aged man who had recovered from COVID-19. CDR3 sequence reads: CASSLENQGSYGYTF. In DNA, the CDR3 is TGTGCCAGCAGCCTAGAGAATCAGGGTAGCTATGGCTACACCTTC.